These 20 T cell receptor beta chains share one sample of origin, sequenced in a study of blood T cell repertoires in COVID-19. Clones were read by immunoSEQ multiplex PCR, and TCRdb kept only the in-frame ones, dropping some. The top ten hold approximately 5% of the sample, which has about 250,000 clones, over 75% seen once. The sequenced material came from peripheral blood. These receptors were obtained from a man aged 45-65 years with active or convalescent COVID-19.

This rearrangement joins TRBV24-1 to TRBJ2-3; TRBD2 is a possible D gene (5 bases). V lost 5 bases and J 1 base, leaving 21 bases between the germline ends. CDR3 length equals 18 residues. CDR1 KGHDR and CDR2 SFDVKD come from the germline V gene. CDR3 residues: CATSVSRNAPEGTDTQYF. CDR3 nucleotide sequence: TGTGCCACCAGTGTCTCGAGGAACGCTCCGGAGGGCACAGATACGCAGTATTTT.

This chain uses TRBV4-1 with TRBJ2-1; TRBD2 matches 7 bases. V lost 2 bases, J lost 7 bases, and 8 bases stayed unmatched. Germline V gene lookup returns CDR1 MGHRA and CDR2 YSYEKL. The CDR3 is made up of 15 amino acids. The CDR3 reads CASSQSGVAGNEQFF. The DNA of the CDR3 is TGCGCCAGCAGCCAATCCGGGGTAGCGGGTAATGAGCAGTTCTTC.

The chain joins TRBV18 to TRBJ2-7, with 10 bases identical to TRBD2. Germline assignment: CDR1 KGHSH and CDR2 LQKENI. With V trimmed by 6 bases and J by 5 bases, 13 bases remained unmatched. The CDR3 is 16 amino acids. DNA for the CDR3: TGTGCCAGCTCCGAGTACCAAGCGGGGGGGATGAACGAGCAGTACTTC. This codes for CASSEYQAGGMNEQYF.

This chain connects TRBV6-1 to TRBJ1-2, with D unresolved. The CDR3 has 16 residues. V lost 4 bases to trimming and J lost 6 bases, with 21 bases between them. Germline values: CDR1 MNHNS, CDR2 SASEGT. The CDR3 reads CASSAYRADLRDGYTF. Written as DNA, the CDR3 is TGTGCCAGCAGTGCTTATCGCGCCGATCTTCGAGATGGCTACACCTTC.

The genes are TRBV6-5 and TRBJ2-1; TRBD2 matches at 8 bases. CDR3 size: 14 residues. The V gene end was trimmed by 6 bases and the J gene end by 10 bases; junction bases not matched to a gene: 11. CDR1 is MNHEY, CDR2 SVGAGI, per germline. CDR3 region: CASRVRREGLEQFF. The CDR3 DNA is TGTGCCAGCAGGGTGCGACGGGAGGGCCTCGAGCAGTTCTTC.

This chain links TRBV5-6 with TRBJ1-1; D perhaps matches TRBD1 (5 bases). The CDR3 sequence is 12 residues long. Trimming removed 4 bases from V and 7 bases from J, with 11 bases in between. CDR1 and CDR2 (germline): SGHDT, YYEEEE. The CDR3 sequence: CASSPQGNEAFF. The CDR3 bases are TGTGCCAGCAGCCCCCAGGGTAATGAAGCTTTCTTT.

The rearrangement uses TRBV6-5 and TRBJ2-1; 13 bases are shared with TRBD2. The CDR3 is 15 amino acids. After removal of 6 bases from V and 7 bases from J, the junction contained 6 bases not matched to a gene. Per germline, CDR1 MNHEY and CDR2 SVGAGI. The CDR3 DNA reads TGTGCCAGCAGCAAACTAGCGGGAGGGCCTAATGAGCAGTTCTTC. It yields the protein CASSKLAGGPNEQFF.

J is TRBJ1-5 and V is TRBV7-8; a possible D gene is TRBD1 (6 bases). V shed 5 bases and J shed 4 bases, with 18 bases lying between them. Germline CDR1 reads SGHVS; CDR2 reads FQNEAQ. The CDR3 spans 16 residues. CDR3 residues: CASSPAPRGRNQPQHF. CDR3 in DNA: TGTGCCAGCAGCCCGGCGCCCAGGGGTAGGAATCAGCCCCAGCATTTT.

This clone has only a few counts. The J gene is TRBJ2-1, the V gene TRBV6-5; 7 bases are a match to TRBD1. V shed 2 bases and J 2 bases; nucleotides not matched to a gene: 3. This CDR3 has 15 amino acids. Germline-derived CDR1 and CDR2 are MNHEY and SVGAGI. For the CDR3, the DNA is TGTGCCAGCAGTTACGACAGGGCTGCCTACAATGAGCAGTTCTTC. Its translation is CASSYDRAAYNEQFF.

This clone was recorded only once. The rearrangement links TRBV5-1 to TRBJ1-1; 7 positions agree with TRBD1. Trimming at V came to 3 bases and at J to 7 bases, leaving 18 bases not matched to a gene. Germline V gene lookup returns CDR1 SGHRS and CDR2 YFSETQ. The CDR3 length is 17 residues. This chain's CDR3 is CASSSRSVGGPGLEAFF. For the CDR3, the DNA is TGCGCCAGCAGCTCCCGTTCCGTAGGGGGCCCTGGTCTTGAAGCTTTCTTT.

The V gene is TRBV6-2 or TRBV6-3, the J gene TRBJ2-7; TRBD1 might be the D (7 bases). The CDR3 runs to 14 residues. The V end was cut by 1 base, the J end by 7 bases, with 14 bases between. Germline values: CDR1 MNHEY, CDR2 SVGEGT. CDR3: CASSYLQGGREQYF. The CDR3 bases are TGTGCCAGCAGTTACTTGCAGGGGGGAAGGGAGCAGTACTTC.

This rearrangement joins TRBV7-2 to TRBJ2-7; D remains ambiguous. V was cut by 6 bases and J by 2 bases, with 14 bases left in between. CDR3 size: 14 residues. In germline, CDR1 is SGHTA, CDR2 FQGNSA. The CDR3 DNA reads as TGTGCCAGCAGTTCACACGCGGTAACCTACGAGCAGTACTTC. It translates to CASSSHAVTYEQYF.

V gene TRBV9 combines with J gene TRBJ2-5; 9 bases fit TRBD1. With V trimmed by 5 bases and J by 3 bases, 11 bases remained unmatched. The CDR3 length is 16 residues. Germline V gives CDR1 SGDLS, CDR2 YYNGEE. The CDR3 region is CASSIQGAVPKETQYF. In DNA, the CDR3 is TGTGCCAGCAGTATACAGGGGGCTGTCCCCAAAGAGACCCAGTACTTC. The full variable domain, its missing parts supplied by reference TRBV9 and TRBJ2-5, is DSGVTQTPKHLITATGQRVTLRCSPRSGDLSVYWYQQSLDQGLQFLIQYYNGEERAKGNILERFSAQQFPDLHSELNLSSLELGDSALYFCASSIQGAVPKETQYFGPGTRLLVL.

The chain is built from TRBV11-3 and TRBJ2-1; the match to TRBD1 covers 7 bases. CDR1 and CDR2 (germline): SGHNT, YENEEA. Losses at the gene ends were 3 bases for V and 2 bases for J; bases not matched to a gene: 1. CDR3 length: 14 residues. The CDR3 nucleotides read TGTGCCAGCAGCTTCGGGACAGCCTACAATGAGCAGTTCTTC. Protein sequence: CASSFGTAYNEQFF.

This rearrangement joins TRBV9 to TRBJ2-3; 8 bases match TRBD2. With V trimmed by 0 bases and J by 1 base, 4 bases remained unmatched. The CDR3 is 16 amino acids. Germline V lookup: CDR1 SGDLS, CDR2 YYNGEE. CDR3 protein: CASSVGFGRGTDTQYF. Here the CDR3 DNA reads TGTGCCAGCAGCGTAGGTTTCGGGAGGGGCACAGATACGCAGTATTTT.

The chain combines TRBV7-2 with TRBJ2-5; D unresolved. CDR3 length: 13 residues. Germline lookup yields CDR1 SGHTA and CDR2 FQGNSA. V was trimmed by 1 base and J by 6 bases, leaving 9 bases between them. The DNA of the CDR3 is TGTGCCAGCAGCTTAGGGGTGGGCAAGACCCAGTACTTC. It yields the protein CASSLGVGKTQYF.

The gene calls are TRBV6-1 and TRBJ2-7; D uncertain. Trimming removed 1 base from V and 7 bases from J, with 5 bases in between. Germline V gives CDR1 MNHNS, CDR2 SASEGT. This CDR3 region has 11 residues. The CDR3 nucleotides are TGTGCCAGCAGTGAAGTAGTGGAGCAGTACTTC. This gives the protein CASSEVVEQYF.

CDR3 sequence (DNA): TGTGCCAGCAGCTTAAGAATCGGGAGCTCTGGAAACACCATATATTTT. Translation gives CASSLRIGSSGNTIYF. This chain connects TRBV5-5 to TRBJ1-3, with no clear D. This CDR3 contains 16 residues. Germline loops: CDR1 SGHKS, CDR2 YYEKEE (reference sequence). V lost 2 bases to trimming and J lost 0 bases, with 12 bases between them.

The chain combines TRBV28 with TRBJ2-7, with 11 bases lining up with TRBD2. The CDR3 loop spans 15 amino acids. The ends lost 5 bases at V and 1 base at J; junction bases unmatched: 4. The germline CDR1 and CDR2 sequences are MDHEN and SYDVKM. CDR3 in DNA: TGTGCCAGCAGTACTCGACTAGCGGGATCCTACGAGCAGTACTTC. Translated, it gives CASSTRLAGSYEQYF.

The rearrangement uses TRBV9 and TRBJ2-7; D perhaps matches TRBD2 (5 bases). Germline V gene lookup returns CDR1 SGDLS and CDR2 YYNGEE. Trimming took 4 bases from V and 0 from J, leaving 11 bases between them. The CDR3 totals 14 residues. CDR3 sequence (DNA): TGTGCCAGCAGCCCTTATAGCGACTCCTACGAGCAGTACTTC. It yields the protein CASSPYSDSYEQYF.